What follows are 17 T cell receptor beta chains derived from one specimen sequenced in a study of T cell changes during pregnancy in multiple sclerosis. Here immunoSEQ multiplex PCR was the method, and the copy in TCRdb shows in-frame clones only, minus some. The sample has around 60,000 clones; around 96% are singletons. Sequences were derived from CD8+ T cells from peripheral blood mononuclear cells, sampled after pregnancy. The receptor source for this set is a female donor with multiple sclerosis, enrolled in a pregnancy study.

The chain joins TRBV19 to TRBJ2-1, with 8 bases lining up with TRBD1. The CDR3 consists of 16 residues. The V gene's germline CDR1 is LNHDA and CDR2 SQIVND (reference sequence). V lost 3 bases to trimming and J lost 1 base; unmatched junction nucleotides: 5. The chain's CDR3 is CASSMSDRGSYNEQFF. The CDR3 DNA is TGTGCCAGTAGTATGAGCGACAGGGGATCCTACAATGAGCAGTTCTTC.

The chain carries TRBV5-1 and TRBJ2-7; tentatively, D is TRBD1 (6 bases). Trimming took off 2 bases at V and 0 bases at J, with 15 bases between the two ends. From germline, CDR1 is SGHRS and CDR2 YFSETQ. There are 16 residues in the CDR3. The CDR3, as DNA: TGCGCCAGCAGCTTCCCCCAGGGGTCGAGCTCCTACGAGCAGTACTTC. It specifies CASSFPQGSSSYEQYF.

This sequence joins TRBV7-9 and TRBJ2-5; a weak D match, TRBD1 (7 bases). This CDR3 contains 14 residues. Germline V CDR1 and CDR2: SEHNR, FQNEAQ (reference sequence). V lost 4 bases to trimming and J lost 2 bases, with 11 bases between them. The CDR3 reads CASSWTGLQETQYF. CDR3 nucleotides: TGTGCCAGCAGCTGGACAGGACTACAAGAGACCCAGTACTTC.

The chain carries TRBV6-5 and TRBJ2-7; D not certain. The germline V gene encodes CDR1 MNHEY and CDR2 SVGAGI. Trimming removed 4 bases from V and 4 bases from J, with 11 bases in between. The CDR3 contains 13 residues. The CDR3, as DNA: TGTGCCAGCAGTTTAGGCAGCGCTTACGAGCAGTACTTC. Protein: CASSLGSAYEQYF.

This chain links TRBV7-6 with TRBJ2-7, with D unclear. The CDR3 length is 13 residues. Germline CDR1 and CDR2: SGHVS and FNYEAQ. V was cut by 1 base and J by 2 bases, with 6 bases left in between. The CDR3 reads CASSLGHPYEQYF. The CDR3 nucleotides read TGTGCCAGCAGCTTAGGGCACCCCTACGAGCAGTACTTC.

The CDR3, as DNA: TGTGCCTGGAGTCAGGGGCCGGGGGGAAACACCATATATTTT. Translated, it gives CAWSQGPGGNTIYF. The genes are TRBV30 and TRBJ1-3; maybe TRBD1 (6 bases). The germline CDR1 and CDR2 sequences are GTSNPN and SVGIG (reference sequence). V lost 2 bases and J lost 4, with 12 bases in between. The CDR3 extends over 14 amino acids.

This chain links TRBV2 with TRBJ2-5; TRBD2 matches at 9 bases. The better agreement between TRBJ2-7 and the DNA end casts doubt on the J call. From germline, CDR1 is SNHLY and CDR2 FYNNEI. The CDR3 consists of 15 residues. The CDR3 loop reads CASIPSGTRSSEQYF. For the CDR3, the DNA is TGTGCCAGCATCCCTAGCGGGACCAGGAGTTCCGAGCAGTACTTC.

This chain links TRBV9 with TRBJ2-1, with 14 bases identical to TRBD2. The junction had 11 bases not matched to a gene; V was cut back by 0 bases and J by 0 bases. The CDR3 is 21 amino acids. Germline V gene sequence: CDR1 SGDLS, CDR2 YYNGEE. This CDR3 reads CASSVVEGTSGRKGSYNEQFF. The CDR3 bases are TGTGCCAGCAGCGTAGTAGAGGGGACTAGCGGGAGAAAGGGCTCCTACAATGAGCAGTTCTTC.

The V and J genes are TRBV6-5 and TRBJ2-7; 7 bases align to TRBD2. Germline trimming cut 3 bases from V and 0 bases from J; bases unmatched to any gene: 5. The CDR3 consists of 15 residues. Germline CDR1 and CDR2: MNHEY and SVGAGI. This chain's CDR3 is CASSYGLGSSYEQYF. The CDR3 DNA follows: TGTGCCAGCAGTTATGGACTAGGGAGCTCCTACGAGCAGTACTTC.

V gene TRBV9 combines with J gene TRBJ1-1; D is possibly TRBD1 (5 bases). CDR1 is SGDLS and CDR2 is YYNGEE in the germline V gene. The CDR3 is 13 amino acids. V was shortened by 4 bases and J by 7 bases, with 14 bases between the two germline ends. The DNA of the CDR3 is TGTGCCAGCAGCACCTTCGGCCAGGGTGAAGCTTTCTTT. Translated, it gives CASSTFGQGEAFF.

This chain joins TRBV6-7 and TRBJ2-1; possibly TRBD2 for D (6 bases). TRBV6-7 is an ORF; its function is uncertain. Trimming removed 6 bases at V and 6 bases at J, with 15 bases between. The CDR3 runs 14 residues. This CDR3 is CASSAGTEGNEQFF. Written as DNA, the CDR3 is TGTGCCAGCAGCGCCGGGACGGAGGGCAATGAGCAGTTCTTC.

V gene TRBV4-1 combines with J gene TRBJ2-5; D might be TRBD2 (5 bases). The V gene lost 1 base and the J gene lost 2 bases, with 11 bases spanning the gap. This CDR3 spans 15 amino acids. Germline loops: CDR1 MGHRA, CDR2 YSYEKL. CDR3 residues: CASSQVPGYQETQYF. The CDR3 region has the DNA TGCGCCAGCAGCCAAGTCCCGGGGTATCAAGAGACCCAGTACTTC.

The V and J genes are TRBV14 and TRBJ1-1, with D possibly TRBD1 on 5 matching bases. V lost 5 bases and J lost 0, with 16 bases in between. Germline V lookup: CDR1 SGHDN, CDR2 FVKESK. This CDR3 has 16 amino acids. The CDR3 sequence is CASSTKRGGMNTEAFF. CDR3 DNA sequence: TGTGCCAGCAGCACAAAAAGGGGAGGGATGAACACTGAAGCTTTCTTT.

The chain carries TRBV9 and TRBJ2-6; D gene unclear. Trimming stripped 0 bases from V and 2 bases from J, with 3 bases between. This CDR3 is 14 amino acids long. The germline CDR1 and CDR2 sequences are SGDLS and YYNGEE. This chain's CDR3 is CASSVAAGANVLTF. The CDR3 DNA reads as TGTGCCAGCAGCGTAGCGGCTGGGGCCAACGTCCTGACTTTC.

CDR3 in DNA: TGTGCCACCAGCTCCAGCGGGAGTCGGGACGAGCAGTACTTC. Encoded protein: CATSSSGSRDEQYF. The rearrangement joins TRBV15 to TRBJ2-7; TRBD2 matches at 8 bases. The CDR3 has 14 residues. Germline CDR1 and CDR2: LNHNV and YYDKDF (reference sequence). J was trimmed by 5 bases and V by 5 bases; bases with no gene match: 8. Full variable domain (outside the CDR3, taken from reference TRBV15 and TRBJ2-7): DAMVIQNPRYQVTQFGKPVTLSCSQTLNHNVMYWYQQKSSQAPKLLFHYYDKDFNNEADTPDNFQSRRPNTSFCFLDIRSPGLGDTAMYLCATSSSGSRDEQYFGPGTRLTVT.

The gene calls are TRBV28 and TRBJ2-7; the match to TRBD1 covers 10 bases. The germline V gene encodes CDR1 MDHEN and CDR2 SYDVKM. The CDR3 runs 16 residues. V trimming: 4 bases; J trimming: 1 base; junction bases outside the gene matches: 7. CDR3 region: CASSSLPGQGSYEQYF. The CDR3 DNA sequence: TGTGCCAGCAGTTCCCTACCGGGACAGGGGTCCTACGAGCAGTACTTC.

The V gene is TRBV28, the J gene TRBJ2-2; 7 nucleotides line up with TRBD2. Germline V lookup: CDR1 MDHEN, CDR2 SYDVKM. The CDR3 sequence is 14 residues long. J was trimmed by 4 bases and V by 2 bases; bases with no gene match: 1. CDR3 in DNA: TGTGCCAGCAGTTTAAGCGGGATCACCGGGGAGCTGTTTTTT. Its protein is CASSLSGITGELFF.